Below, 23 T cell receptor beta chains from the same sample are listed, as sequenced in a study of regulatory T cells in long-lasting Graves disease (dated by TCRdb to about 2021). This sample's time point label indicates: newly diagnosed GD, antithyroid drugs for less than 3 months. For both TCR sequencing and RNA sequencing, RNA was extracted from PBMCs using TRIzol. The library was obtained by multiplex PCR. Sequencing used an Illumina HiSeq 4000. To build TCR beta libraries, CDR3 regions were amplified by Arm-PCR using iRepertoire HTBI primers. TCRdb reprocessing: public reads trimmed at Q25 with fastp, clones called with MiXCR, in-frame beta chains kept. Duplicate CDR3 protein sequences are folded into a single record with the most common DNA and genes. Within this sample are 600,000 to 650,000 distinct CDR3 sequences, with 16% of them counted one time only. The biggest ten clones account for roughly 18% of the sample.

The same specimen was also included in a second study, on T cells in Graves' hyperthyroidism and ophthalmopathy.

This sample comprised peripheral blood mononuclear cells (PBMCs), obtained at new diagnosis, from a patient treated with antithyroid drugs. These receptor sequences come from a woman aged 25 to 39 with Graves disease. Donor details come from another sample of the same person, matched by shared clones.

This clonotype has only a few counts. The chain employs TRBV12-3 or TRBV12-4 and TRBJ1-5, with D hard to call. Trimming stripped 6 bases from V and 5 bases from J, with 8 bases between. The CDR3 spans 12 residues. This CDR3 is CASSPSYQPQHF. For the CDR3, the DNA is TGTGCCAGCAGCCCCAGCTATCAGCCCCAGCATTTT.

This clonotype was recorded at least ten times. CDR3 amino acids: CASSLDPGTSGSYGIEQYF. CDR3 nucleotides: TGTGCCAGCAGCTTAGATCCCGGGACTAGCGGGAGCTATGGAATCGAGCAGTACTTC. V gene TRBV11-2 combines with J gene TRBJ2-7; 14 nucleotides line up with TRBD2. The CDR3 is 19 amino acids. With 0 bases clipped from V and 6 bases from J, the junction kept 13 bases outside the gene matches. Germline CDR1 and CDR2: SGHAT and FQNNGV.

The chain links TRBV5-1 to TRBJ2-7, with D perhaps TRBD1 (6 bases). Germline CDR1 is SGHRS and CDR2 is YFSETQ. V was shortened by 1 base and J by 4 bases, with 18 bases between the two germline ends. The CDR3 extends over 16 amino acids. CDR3 region: CASSLRSSQGRYEQYF. The CDR3 DNA is TGCGCCAGCAGCTTGCGTTCTTCACAGGGTCGGTACGAGCAGTACTTC. The variable domain in full, completed from reference TRBV5-1 and TRBJ2-7, reads KAGVTQTPRYLIKTRGQQVTLSCSPISGHRSVSWYQQTPGQGLQFLFEYFSETQRNKGNFPGRFSGRQFSNSRSEMNVSTLELGDSALYLCASSLRSSQGRYEQYFGPGTRLTVT.

The chain carries TRBV20-1 and TRBJ2-2; D is possibly TRBD2 (6 bases). V was pared by 2 bases and J by 3 bases, with 13 bases between. The CDR3 loop spans 15 amino acids. Looked up from germline, CDR1 is DFQATT and CDR2 is SNEGSKA (reference sequence). The CDR3: CSARTDYSDTGELFF. The CDR3 coding sequence is TGCAGTGCTAGAACGGACTACTCCGACACCGGGGAGCTGTTTTTT.

The chain is built from TRBV5-1 and TRBJ2-7; 8 bases map to TRBD1. Germline loops: CDR1 SGHRS, CDR2 YFSETQ. The CDR3 is 14 residues long. V was pared by 4 bases and J by 5 bases, with 8 bases of the junction left unmatched. CDR3 loop: CASSIRTGYHEQYF. The CDR3 DNA reads as TGCGCCAGCAGCATAAGGACAGGGTACCACGAGCAGTACTTC. The full variable domain, rest sourced from reference TRBV5-1 and TRBJ2-7, is KAGVTQTPRYLIKTRGQQVTLSCSPISGHRSVSWYQQTPGQGLQFLFEYFSETQRNKGNFPGRFSGRQFSNSRSEMNVSTLELGDSALYLCASSIRTGYHEQYFGPGTRLTVT.

As regards this clonotype: As the CDR3 is not closed by the conserved phenylalanine or tryptophan, this likely results from a read error. The V call is TRBV5-5, the J call TRBJ2-7; 7 nucleotides agree with TRBD1. This CDR3 is 15 amino acids long. Germline V lookup: CDR1 SGHKS, CDR2 YYEKEE (reference sequence). V was pared by 1 base and J by 5 bases, with 9 bases of the junction left unmatched. The CDR3 loop reads CASSLPTGSMDEQYL. In DNA, the CDR3 is TGTGCCAGCAGCTTGCCGACAGGGTCGATGGACGAGCAGTACCTC.

Ten or more counts support this clonotype. V gene TRBV7-9 combines with J gene TRBJ2-7; D not certain. This CDR3 comprises 12 residues. Germline assignment: CDR1 SEHNR and CDR2 FQNEAQ (reference sequence). The V end lost 3 bases, the J end lost 8 bases, and 11 bases lay between the germline ends. The CDR3 is CASSFSYHQQYF. Written as DNA, the CDR3 is TGTGCCAGCAGCTTTAGTTACCATCAGCAGTACTTC.

The chain employs TRBV3-1 and TRBJ2-7, with a weak D call TRBD1 (5 bases). The CDR3 consists of 13 residues. Germline loops: CDR1 LGHDT, CDR2 YNNKEL (reference sequence). V lost 1 base, J lost 7 bases, and 11 bases lay in between. The CDR3 nucleotides are TGTGCCAGCAGCCAAGTTCAGGGTGGGGAGCAGTACTTC. Translated, it gives CASSQVQGGEQYF.

This clonotype was detected ten times or more. The rearrangement links TRBV15 to TRBJ1-3, with a weak D call TRBD1 (5 bases). The V end was cut by 2 bases, the J end by 2 bases, with 13 bases between. This CDR3 contains 16 residues. Germline values: CDR1 LNHNV, CDR2 YYDKDF (reference sequence). The CDR3 nucleotides are TGTGCCACCAGCAGATCCCTCCAGGGTACTGGAAACACCATATATTTT. It specifies CATSRSLQGTGNTIYF. Full variable domain (remainder filled in from reference TRBV15 and TRBJ1-3): DAMVIQNPRYQVTQFGKPVTLSCSQTLNHNVMYWYQQKSSQAPKLLFHYYDKDFNNEADTPDNFQSRRPNTSFCFLDIRSPGLGDTAMYLCATSRSLQGTGNTIYFGEGSWLTVV.

In its sample, this clonotype was seen a few times. The rearrangement joins TRBV5-4 to TRBJ2-3, with D maybe TRBD2 (6 bases). The V gene lost 3 bases and the J gene lost 1 base, with 15 bases spanning the gap. CDR3 size: 16 residues. Germline assignment: CDR1 SGHNT and CDR2 YYREEE (reference sequence). CDR3 DNA: TGTGCCAGCAGCTCCCGGCTGGGACTTGGCACAGATACGCAGTATTTT. This gives the protein CASSSRLGLGTDTQYF.

This clonotype has at least ten counts. This chain connects TRBV7-9 to TRBJ2-7, with 9 positions matching TRBD1. This CDR3 region has 13 residues. Germline V gene data show CDR1 as SEHNR and CDR2 as FQNEAQ (reference sequence). V trimming: 4 bases; J trimming: 7 bases; junction bases outside the gene matches: 5. CDR3 DNA: TGTGCCAGCAGCTGGACAGGGGAGCGAGAGCAGTACTTC. This codes for CASSWTGEREQYF.

The genes are TRBV7-9 and TRBJ2-1; 8 positions agree with TRBD1. Trimming at V came to 3 bases and at J to 5 bases, leaving 6 bases not matched to a gene. The CDR3 is made up of 15 amino acids. CDR1 and CDR2 from the germline V gene are SEHNR and FQNEAQ (reference sequence). CDR3 amino acids: CASSFRTGMNNEQFF. The DNA for the CDR3 is TGTGCCAGCAGCTTTCGGACAGGGATGAACAATGAGCAGTTCTTC.

This rearrangement joins TRBV18 to TRBJ1-2; D might be TRBD1 (6 bases). CDR3 length: 16 amino acids. Germline V gene sequence: CDR1 KGHSH, CDR2 LQKENI. V was clipped by 0 bases and J by 7 bases, with 18 bases between them. CDR3: CASSPPQGPSVGGYTF. For the CDR3, the DNA is TGTGCCAGCTCACCACCTCAGGGGCCTTCCGTTGGTGGCTACACCTTC.

This sequence joins TRBV12-3 or TRBV12-4 and TRBJ2-2; 8 bases map to TRBD1. The junction had 7 bases not matched to a gene; V was cut back by 5 bases and J by 5 bases. CDR3 length: 15 residues. CDR3: CASSLFQGATGELFF. The CDR3 nucleotides read TGTGCCAGCAGTCTTTTCCAGGGGGCGACCGGGGAGCTGTTTTTT.

The genes are TRBV19 and TRBJ1-1; 10 positions match TRBD1. V shed 9 bases, J shed 1 base, and the junction held 8 bases outside the gene matches. The CDR3 loop spans 15 amino acids. CDR1 is LNHDA, CDR2 SQIVND, per germline (reference sequence). CDR3 amino acids: CASDPGQGGNTEAFF. In DNA form, the CDR3 reads TGTGCCAGCGACCCCGGACAGGGGGGGAACACTGAAGCTTTCTTT.

This clonotype was detected only a few times. In DNA form, the CDR3 reads TGTGCCAGCAGCCCCTACACCCTTAACTATGGCTACACCTTC. Its translation: CASSPYTLNYGYTF. This chain links TRBV7-9 with TRBJ1-2; D is uncertain. Germline V gives CDR1 SEHNR, CDR2 FQNEAQ (reference sequence). The CDR3 has 14 residues. V dropped 5 bases and J dropped 1 base, with 11 bases sitting between them. The whole variable domain, remainder taken from reference TRBV7-9 and TRBJ1-2, is DTGVSQNPRHKITKRGQNVTFRCDPISEHNRLYWYRQTLGQGPEFLTYFQNEAQLEKSRLLSDRFSAERPKGSFSTLEIQRTEQGDSAMYLCASSPYTLNYGYTFGSGTRLTVV.

This clonotype showed up many times. This chain uses TRBV29-1 with TRBJ2-3; D is ambiguous. Trimming took off 4 bases at V and 4 bases at J, with 18 bases between the two ends. Germline CDR1 SQVTM, CDR2 ANQGSEA. This CDR3 is 15 amino acids long. CDR3 in DNA: TGCAGCGTTGTATCCAGCGCCCACCGTCCAGATACGCAGTATTTT. Its protein product is CSVVSSAHRPDTQYF.

This clonotype was found a few times. The rearrangement links TRBV5-1 to TRBJ2-1; possibly TRBD1 for D (5 bases). Germline V gives CDR1 SGHRS, CDR2 YFSETQ. The CDR3 has 16 residues. Trimming shortened V by 2 bases and J by 0 bases, and 12 bases separated the two germline ends. CDR3 residues: CASSFPDTSSYNEQFF. The CDR3, as DNA: TGCGCCAGCAGCTTTCCGGACACGAGCTCCTACAATGAGCAGTTCTTC.

This clonotype has at least ten counts. This chain connects TRBV7-3 to TRBJ2-3, with a weak D call TRBD2 (6 bases). Germline CDR1 SGHTA, CDR2 FQGTGA. V lost 2 bases, J lost 7 bases, and 19 bases lay in between. This CDR3 comprises 16 residues. The CDR3 coding sequence is TGTGCCAGCAGCTTAGGAGGGGCAGCCAACTTCCATACGCAGTATTTT. This sequence encodes CASSLGGAANFHTQYF. The whole variable domain, filled in from reference TRBV7-3 and TRBJ2-3, reads GAGVSQTPSNKVTEKGKYVELRCDPISGHTALYWYRQSLGQGPEFLIYFQGTGAADDSGLPNDRFFAVRPEGSVSTLKIQRTERGDSAVYLCASSLGGAANFHTQYFGPGTRLTVL.

This clonotype occurred a few times. The chain has TRBV12-3 or TRBV12-4 and TRBJ1-1; maybe TRBD1 (5 bases). The CDR3 covers 14 residues. V shed 3 bases and J shed 3 bases, with 11 bases lying between them. The CDR3 loop reads CASSFQGSYTEAFF. The CDR3 region has the DNA TGTGCCAGCAGTTTCCAGGGATCATACACTGAAGCTTTCTTT.

This clonotype was seen many times. The chain links TRBV2 to TRBJ1-5, with a possible D match to TRBD1 (5 bases). The CDR3 spans 13 residues. V lost 8 bases, J lost 5 bases, and 13 bases lay in between. CDR1 is SNHLY and CDR2 is FYNNEI in the germline V gene. In nucleotides, the CDR3 is TGTGCCAGCGCGGGGGGAGGGTATCAGCCCCAGCATTTT. Protein sequence: CASAGGGYQPQHF.

The table lists this clonotype with a few counts. This chain connects TRBV4-2 to TRBJ2-5, with D uncertain. The CDR3 runs 14 residues. Germline V lookup: CDR1 LGHNA, CDR2 YNFKEQ. Between the trimmed V and J ends, which lost 3 bases and 0 bases, there was a span of 8 bases. The CDR3 nucleotides are TGTGCCAGCAGCCAGGGCAGGTACCAAGAGACCCAGTACTTC. Amino acid sequence: CASSQGRYQETQYF.

The table lists this clonotype with many counts. This chain's CDR3 is CASSFGTVLSGANVLTF. The CDR3, as DNA: TGTGCCAGCAGCTTCGGGACGGTCCTTTCTGGGGCCAACGTCCTGACTTTC. V gene TRBV7-8 combines with J gene TRBJ2-6; D is possibly TRBD1 or TRBD2 (5 bases each). Germline-derived CDR1 and CDR2 are SGHVS and FQNEAQ. Trimming cost V 3 bases and J 1 base, with 13 bases left between them. The length of the CDR3 is 17 residues.